A single T cell receptor beta chain is shown here with its context. Relative to the germline gene, one junction end is altered; a read error may explain this. These data belong to a study of lung T cells in sarcoidosis with Löfgren's syndrome. CDR1 is SNHLY, CDR2 FYNNEI, per germline. The CDR3 totals 14 residues. MiXCR, applied by TCRdb to the reads, yields one record per CDR3 protein. The sample consists of about 63,000 distinct CDR3 sequences, 21% of them appearing once. The source of this sequence is a human donor with sarcoidosis (Löfgren's syndrome or another form), or a control subject (not recorded which). J is TRBJ2-3 and V is TRBV2, with 7 bases that match TRBD2. Sample: CD4+ T cells from PBMCs. The CDR3 protein is CASSGRGLVGTQCF. CDR3 bases: TGTGCCAGCAGTGGACGCGGACTAGTTGGCACGCAGTGTTTT.